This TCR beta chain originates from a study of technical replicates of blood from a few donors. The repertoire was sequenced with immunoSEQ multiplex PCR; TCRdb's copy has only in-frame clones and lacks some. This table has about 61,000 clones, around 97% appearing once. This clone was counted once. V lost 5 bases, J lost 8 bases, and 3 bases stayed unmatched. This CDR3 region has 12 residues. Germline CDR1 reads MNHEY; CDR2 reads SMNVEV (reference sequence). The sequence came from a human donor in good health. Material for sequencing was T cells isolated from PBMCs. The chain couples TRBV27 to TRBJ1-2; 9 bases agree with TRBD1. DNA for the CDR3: TGTGCCAGCAGTACGACAGGGGGGGGCTACACCTTC. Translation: CASSTTGGGYTF.